These 25 T cell receptor beta chains came from one sample sequenced in a study of control samples from healthy donors and cancer patients. Produced via immunoSEQ multiplex PCR; TCRdb's table is partial and in-frame only. The sample lists roughly 100,000 clones, about 91% occurring once. The sequencing input was blood. Receptor source: a woman under 30 in good health.

The rearrangement uses TRBV7-9 and TRBJ2-5, with a tentative D call TRBD2 (6 bases). The CDR3 has 14 residues. The germline V gene has CDR1 SEHNR and CDR2 FQNEAQ (reference sequence). V lost 6 bases and J lost 2, with 13 bases in between. DNA of the CDR3: TGTGCCAGCAGATGGGACTTATCTCAAGAGACCCAGTACTTC. Its protein product is CASRWDLSQETQYF.

This sequence joins TRBV28 and TRBJ2-4; D is perhaps TRBD1 or TRBD2 (5 bases each). Trimming cost V 3 bases and J 1 base, with 13 bases left between them. Germline CDR1 MDHEN, CDR2 SYDVKM. The CDR3 runs to 16 residues. The CDR3 DNA reads TGTGCCAGCAGTTTCTCGGGGAAGGGGGCCAAAAACATTCAGTACTTC. It translates to CASSFSGKGAKNIQYF.

Remarks on this clone: Other DNA variants within this sample encode the same CDR3. The CDR3 region is CASRTTSGGYNEQFF. The CDR3 DNA reads TGTGCCAGCAGAACGACTAGCGGGGGGTACAATGAGCAGTTCTTC. The chain employs TRBV6-5 and TRBJ2-1; TRBD2 matches at 13 bases. Germline CDR1 and CDR2: MNHEY and SVGAGI. The CDR3 contains 15 residues. V shed 6 bases and J 4 bases; nucleotides not matched to a gene: 3.

This chain joins TRBV19 and TRBJ1-1; D is undetermined. The CDR3 contains 14 residues. With 8 bases removed from V and 6 bases from J, the gap between germline ends came to 19 bases. Per the germline V gene, CDR1 is LNHDA and CDR2 is SQIVND (reference sequence). The CDR3 sequence: CASGAGSQRAEAFF. CDR3 nucleotide sequence: TGTGCCAGTGGAGCCGGGAGTCAGAGGGCTGAAGCTTTCTTT.

The chain has TRBV11-2 and TRBJ2-7; 11 bases agree with TRBD1. Germline lookup yields CDR1 SGHAT and CDR2 FQNNGV. The CDR3 spans 15 residues. V lost 5 bases to trimming and J lost 4 bases; unmatched junction nucleotides: 7. The CDR3 loop reads CASSHRGTGGYEQYF. The CDR3 bases are TGTGCCAGCAGCCACAGAGGGACAGGGGGATACGAGCAGTACTTC.

The chain carries TRBV10-3 and TRBJ2-3, with D unclear. The CDR3 totals 17 residues. Germline V lookup: CDR1 ENHRY, CDR2 SYGVKD. The V gene lost 0 bases and the J gene lost 3 bases, with 16 bases spanning the gap. CDR3 coding DNA: TGTGCCATCAGTGAGTCGAATATACCAAGACCGACAGATACGCAGTATTTT. It specifies CAISESNIPRPTDTQYF.

The chain has TRBV19 and TRBJ2-7; 7 bases align to TRBD1. The junction had 2 bases not matched to a gene; V was cut back by 6 bases and J by 3 bases. CDR3 length: 12 amino acids. In germline, CDR1 is LNHDA, CDR2 SQIVND (reference sequence). Written as DNA, the CDR3 is TGTGCCAGTAGCGGACAGGACTACGAGCAGTACTTC. It encodes CASSGQDYEQYF.

This clone was seen only once. The V and J genes are TRBV7-9 and TRBJ1-2; no clear D. This CDR3 comprises 12 residues. Germline V CDR1 and CDR2: SEHNR, FQNEAQ (reference sequence). V dropped 1 base and J dropped 2 bases, with 2 bases sitting between them. CDR3 nucleotide sequence: TGTGCCAGCAGCTTAGGAAACTATGGCTACACCTTC. Translated, it gives CASSLGNYGYTF.

In its sample, this clone was seen once. The chain uses TRBV29-1 and TRBJ2-7, with 9 bases lining up with TRBD2. The V gene end was trimmed by 5 bases and the J gene end by 2 bases; junction bases not matched to a gene: 4. Germline loops: CDR1 SQVTM, CDR2 ANQGSEA. CDR3 size: 13 residues. The DNA of the CDR3 is TGCAGCGTTAGCGGGGGGAAACCCTACGAGCAGTACTTC. Amino acid sequence: CSVSGGKPYEQYF.

This CDR3 reads CASSDNTGEAGELFF. CDR3 nucleotide sequence: TGTGCCAGCAGTGACAACACAGGGGAGGCCGGGGAGCTGTTTTTT. V is TRBV6-4 and J is TRBJ2-2; possible D gene TRBD1, 7 bases. The germline CDR1 and CDR2 sequences are MRHNA and SNTAGT. The CDR3 loop spans 15 amino acids. The V and J ends lost 2 bases and 6 bases respectively, with 13 bases between them.

The V and J genes are TRBV2 and TRBJ2-1, with 9 nucleotides matching TRBD2. Germline V lookup: CDR1 SNHLY, CDR2 FYNNEI. The CDR3 has 14 amino acids. Trimming removed 4 bases from V and 4 bases from J; junction bases left unmatched: 2. In nucleotides, the CDR3 is TGTGCCAGCAGTGGACTAGCGGCGTACAATGAGCAGTTCTTC. Translation: CASSGLAAYNEQFF.

The chain is built from TRBV11-2 and TRBJ2-1; 9 bases line up with TRBD2. This CDR3 is 15 amino acids long. CDR1 and CDR2 (germline): SGHAT, FQNNGV. The V and J ends lost 4 bases and 2 bases, in that order; junction bases with no gene match: 3. The CDR3 sequence is CASSSREGPYNEQFF. The CDR3 nucleotides are TGTGCCAGCAGCTCGCGGGAGGGCCCCTACAATGAGCAGTTCTTC.

The chain combines TRBV11-3 with TRBJ2-3; D unresolved. CDR1 and CDR2 (germline): SGHNT, YENEEA. The V end was cut by 5 bases, the J end by 2 bases, with 17 bases between. This CDR3 comprises 16 residues. The CDR3 DNA is TGTGCCAGCAGCACTCAAGGTGGGGTGCACACAGATACGCAGTATTTT. It is translated as CASSTQGGVHTDTQYF.

The CDR3 loop reads CASKAGDSGGANVLTF. Written as DNA, the CDR3 is TGTGCCAGCAAGGCAGGGGATTCGGGAGGGGCCAACGTCCTGACTTTC. The chain joins TRBV6-4 to TRBJ2-6; D perhaps matches TRBD1 (6 bases). In germline, CDR1 is MRHNA, CDR2 SNTAGT. V was shortened by 7 bases and J by 4 bases, with 17 bases between the two germline ends. CDR3 length: 16 residues.

J is TRBJ2-1 and V is TRBV7-2; unclear D gene. The length of the CDR3 is 13 residues. V lost 0 bases, J lost 3 bases, and 3 bases lay in between. Germline CDR1 is SGHTA and CDR2 is FQGNSA. Here the CDR3 reads CASSLANYNEQFF. CDR3 DNA: TGTGCCAGCAGCTTAGCGAACTACAATGAGCAGTTCTTC.

This clone was counted a few times. The V and J genes are TRBV10-3 and TRBJ1-5, with 7 bases matching TRBD1. Germline V lookup: CDR1 ENHRY, CDR2 SYGVKD. J gave up 3 bases and V 7 bases, and 6 bases lay outside the gene matches. CDR3 length equals 14 residues. This CDR3 reads CAIKEGQNNQPQHF. The CDR3 nucleotides read TGTGCCATCAAGGAGGGACAGAACAATCAGCCCCAGCATTTT.

The chain has TRBV28 and TRBJ2-3, with D possibly matching TRBD2 (6 bases). Deletions cut 5 bases from V and 0 bases from J, with 15 bases between. In germline, CDR1 is MDHEN, CDR2 SYDVKM. This CDR3 spans 16 amino acids. In DNA form, the CDR3 reads TGTGCCAGCAGTACCCCCGGGACTTCTAGCACAGATACGCAGTATTTT. The encoded protein is CASSTPGTSSTDTQYF. Combining the CDR3 with reference TRBV28 and TRBJ2-3 gives the whole variable domain DVKVTQSSRYLVKRTGEKVFLECVQDMDHENMFWYRQDPGLGLRLIYFSYDVKMKEKGDIPEGYSVSREKKERFSLILESASTNQTSMYLCASSTPGTSSTDTQYFGPGTRLTVL.

The chain joins TRBV6-2 or TRBV6-3 to TRBJ2-1; a possible D gene is TRBD2 (5 bases). Trimming took off 0 bases at V and 4 bases at J, with 19 bases between the two ends. This CDR3 comprises 18 residues. CDR1 and CDR2 from the germline V gene are MNHEY and SVGEGT. The chain's CDR3 is CASSYSISRGAAYNEQFF. In DNA, the CDR3 is TGTGCCAGCAGTTACTCGATAAGTCGGGGAGCGGCATACAATGAGCAGTTCTTC.

Regarding this clone: The junction does not match germline at one end; this may be a read error. The rearrangement joins TRBV28 to TRBJ1-5; no firm D call. The germline V gene encodes CDR1 MDHEN and CDR2 SYDVKM. The CDR3 runs 14 residues. For the CDR3, the DNA is TGTGCCAACAGTTTTAGAGGGCCCGATCAGCCCCAGCATTTT. It codes for CANSFRGPDQPQHF.

The chain combines TRBV15 with TRBJ1-4, with TRBD1 identical over 7 bases. V was clipped by 5 bases and J by 3 bases; unmatched bases: 12. Germline V CDR1 and CDR2: LNHNV, YYDKDF (reference sequence). This CDR3 contains 17 residues. The CDR3 DNA follows: TGTGCCACCAGCGATCGTTCCCAGGGGGGCGCTAATGAAAAACTGTTTTTT. Encoded protein: CATSDRSQGGANEKLFF.

The J gene is TRBJ2-2, the V gene TRBV25-1, with TRBD1 identical over 9 bases. Germline V gene sequence: CDR1 MGHDK, CDR2 SYGVNS. Losses at the gene ends were 4 bases for V and 4 bases for J; bases not matched to a gene: 10. CDR3 length: 17 amino acids. CDR3 DNA: TGTGCCAGCAGTGGACGGGCCGGGACAGGGTTCACCGGGGAGCTGTTTTTT. This gives the protein CASSGRAGTGFTGELFF.

The V call is TRBV7-9, the J call TRBJ2-2; perhaps TRBD2 as D (6 bases). Germline V lookup: CDR1 SEHNR, CDR2 FQNEAQ (reference sequence). Trimming removed 1 base from V and 5 bases from J, with 14 bases in between. This CDR3 spans 16 amino acids. This CDR3 reads CASSLVGGTRTGELFF. DNA of the CDR3: TGTGCCAGCAGCTTAGTGGGCGGGACGAGGACCGGGGAGCTGTTTTTT.

V gene TRBV19 combines with J gene TRBJ1-5; D is unclear. Germline V CDR1 and CDR2: LNHDA, SQIVND (reference sequence). With 3 bases removed from V and 6 bases from J, the gap between germline ends came to 18 bases. There are 16 residues in the CDR3. CDR3 in DNA: TGTGCCAGTAGTATGAGGAGGGTCGGGGATCGTCAGCCCCAGCATTTT. It yields the protein CASSMRRVGDRQPQHF.

The V gene is TRBV7-8, the J gene TRBJ1-5; 7 bases agree with TRBD1. Germline V gene data show CDR1 as SGHVS and CDR2 as FQNEAQ. The CDR3 runs to 15 residues. The J segment lost 6 bases and the V segment lost 3 bases, leaving 8 bases of the junction unmatched. CDR3 protein: CASSFGSDRAQPQHF. The CDR3 DNA reads as TGTGCCAGCAGCTTTGGATCCGACAGGGCTCAGCCCCAGCATTTT.

V usage is TRBV9 and J usage is TRBJ1-2, with a tentative D call TRBD1 (6 bases). V dropped 7 bases and J dropped 8 bases, with 12 bases sitting between them. The CDR3 is 11 residues long. The germline V gene encodes CDR1 SGDLS and CDR2 YYNGEE. CDR3 nucleotides: TGTGCCAGCGGCGACAGGTCCGGCTACACCTTC. Its protein product is CASGDRSGYTF.